The clone carrying this T cell receptor beta chain was seen a few times. The ends lost 5 bases at V and 6 bases at J; junction bases unmatched: 14. The CDR3 is 17 amino acids. CDR1 SGHTA and CDR2 FQGNSA come from the germline V gene. TCRdb passed the 5' RACE reads through MiXCR, listing each CDR3 protein once. The sample contains around 650,000 distinct CDR3 sequences, 7% to 7.5% of which appear only once. The data are from a study of identical twins. These data were likewise used in another study, on yellow fever vaccine responses in identical twins.

The receptor comes from a woman between 18 and 29 years old in good health. The rearrangement joins TRBV7-2 to TRBJ2-1, with 9 bases that match TRBD2. The sample consisted of PBMCs. As DNA, the CDR3 is TGTGCCAGCAGCCCTACCCGGATTAGCGGGGGAGGCAATGAGCAGTTCTTC. Translating it yields CASSPTRISGGGNEQFF.